Following are 15 T cell receptor beta chains from one sample sequenced in a study of cytomegalovirus exposure and HLA in healthy donors. Primers: 60 Vbeta forward and 13 Jbeta reverse. Libraries were prepared by immunoSEQ multiplex PCR; TCRdb keeps only in-frame clonotypes and omits some of them. Seen here are 170,000 or so clones, roughly 80% observed once, and the top ten hold roughly 5.2%. The sample taken for sequencing was PBMCs. Receptors were obtained from a man between 18 and 35 years old in good health and CMV-seronegative.

The rearrangement joins TRBV7-8 to TRBJ2-2, with D uncertain. V lost 5 bases to trimming and J lost 4 bases, with 17 bases between them. Germline-derived CDR1 and CDR2 are SGHVS and FQNEAQ. The CDR3 length is 16 residues. CDR3 loop: CASSPRVGSGTGELFF. CDR3 nucleotides: TGTGCCAGCAGCCCCAGAGTGGGCTCCGGCACCGGGGAGCTGTTTTTT. The whole variable domain, filled in from reference TRBV7-8 and TRBJ2-2, reads GAGVSQSPRYKVAKRGQDVALRCDPISGHVSLFWYQQALGQGPEFLTYFQNEAQLDKSGLPSDRFFAERPEGSVSTLKIQRTQQEDSAVYLCASSPRVGSGTGELFFGEGSRLTVL.

This clone was recorded once. The chain is built from TRBV18 and TRBJ2-6; 10 positions match TRBD2. Germline V gene data show CDR1 as KGHSH and CDR2 as LQKENI. This CDR3 is built from 20 residues. J was trimmed by 0 bases and V by 3 bases; bases with no gene match: 11. CDR3 region: CASSPGTGLAAGSGANVLTF. The CDR3 coding sequence is TGTGCCAGCTCACCGGGGACAGGACTAGCGGCGGGCTCTGGGGCCAACGTCCTGACTTTC.

This clone occurred a few times. This chain uses TRBV7-2 with TRBJ2-1; unclear D gene. Germline assignment: CDR1 SGHTA and CDR2 FQGNSA. The CDR3 is 14 amino acids. V lost 4 bases and J lost 13, with 20 bases in between. The CDR3 region has the DNA TGTGCCAGCAGCTCTCGAACTATCTCCCCAACTCAGTTCTTC. It is translated as CASSSRTISPTQFF.

The chain employs TRBV7-3 and TRBJ2-2; 7 nucleotides match TRBD2. The germline V gene encodes CDR1 SGHTA and CDR2 FQGTGA. The V and J ends lost 4 bases and 6 bases, in that order; junction bases with no gene match: 11. The CDR3 runs to 16 residues. The CDR3 region is CASSSDTGLAAGELFF. The CDR3 nucleotides are TGTGCCAGCAGCTCAGATACGGGTCTAGCGGCCGGGGAGCTGTTTTTT. Supplemented by reference TRBV7-3 and TRBJ2-2, the full variable domain reads GAGVSQTPSNKVTEKGKYVELRCDPISGHTALYWYRQSLGQGPEFLIYFQGTGAADDSGLPNDRFFAVRPEGSVSTLKIQRTERGDSAVYLCASSSDTGLAAGELFFGEGSRLTVL.

This CDR3 is CASSQSKRGDTDTQYF. CDR3 nucleotide sequence: TGCGCCAGCAGTCAATCGAAGCGGGGGGACACAGATACGCAGTATTTT. The chain employs TRBV23-1 and TRBJ2-3; TRBD2 agrees at 9 bases. TRBV23-1 is given ORF status, its function remaining uncertain. The CDR3 has 16 residues. Losses at the gene ends were 0 bases for V and 2 bases for J; bases not matched to a gene: 3.

This rearrangement joins TRBV7-2 to TRBJ2-1; the match to TRBD2 covers 7 bases. The CDR3 totals 15 residues. Germline CDR1 and CDR2: SGHTA and FQGNSA. Trimming removed 9 bases from V and 6 bases from J; junction bases left unmatched: 14. CDR3 nucleotide sequence: TGTGCCAGTAACTTGGCGCGGGGAGGGTTCAATGAGCAGTTCTTC. Residues: CASNLARGGFNEQFF.

The chain joins TRBV19 to TRBJ2-7, with 9 positions matching TRBD1. CDR1 LNHDA and CDR2 SQIVND come from the germline V gene (reference sequence). The CDR3 loop spans 15 amino acids. V shed 6 bases and J 5 bases; nucleotides not matched to a gene: 11. CDR3 nucleotides: TGTGCCAGTAGGGGGACAGGGAAGTTTCCGGACGAGCAGTACTTC. Translated: CASRGTGKFPDEQYF. The full variable domain, with the rest looked up from reference TRBV19 and TRBJ2-7, is DGGITQSPKYLFRKEGQNVTLSCEQNLNHDAMYWYRQDPGQGLRLIYYSQIVNDFQKGDIAEGYSVSREKKESFPLTVTSAQKNPTAFYLCASRGTGKFPDEQYFGPGTRLTVT.

The genes are TRBV7-2 and TRBJ2-1; maybe TRBD1 (6 bases). There are 14 residues in the CDR3. Germline V gene lookup returns CDR1 SGHTA and CDR2 FQGNSA. Trimming cost V 2 bases and J 7 bases, with 12 bases left between them. The DNA of the CDR3 is TGTGCCAGCAGCTTATCTGGGGGCCCTAATGAGCAGTTCTTC. This encodes CASSLSGGPNEQFF.

This chain connects TRBV5-8 to TRBJ2-7; a possible D gene is TRBD2 (6 bases). The germline CDR1 and CDR2 sequences are SGHTS and YDEGEE. V lost 4 bases and J lost 3, with 17 bases in between. The CDR3 is made up of 15 amino acids. As DNA, the CDR3 is TGTGCCAGCAGCGAGGAGGGACTCACCCTCTACGAGCAGTACTTC. Encoded protein: CASSEEGLTLYEQYF.

The chain employs TRBV5-1 and TRBJ2-3, with a possible D match to TRBD1 (5 bases). Trimming took off 0 bases at V and 2 bases at J, with 16 bases between the two ends. Germline lookup yields CDR1 SGHRS and CDR2 YFSETQ. This CDR3 region has 17 residues. CDR3 sequence (DNA): TGCGCCAGCAGCTTGGACCTAGGGGTGGTCTACACAGATACGCAGTATTTT. Protein sequence: CASSLDLGVVYTDTQYF.

This rearrangement joins TRBV4-1 to TRBJ1-5, with D hard to call. This CDR3 region has 14 residues. The V and J ends lost 4 bases and 0 bases respectively, with 7 bases between them. Germline CDR1 MGHRA, CDR2 YSYEKL. This CDR3 reads CASSPLNSNQPQHF. DNA for the CDR3: TGCGCCAGCAGCCCTCTAAATAGCAATCAGCCCCAGCATTTT.

V is TRBV7-6 and J is TRBJ2-7, with 9 bases identical to TRBD2. The germline V gene has CDR1 SGHVS and CDR2 FNYEAQ. This CDR3 has 15 amino acids. J lost 4 bases, V lost 5 bases, and 9 bases had no gene match. The CDR3 loop is CASSLGTSKSYEQYF. CDR3 coding DNA: TGTGCCAGCAGCCTTGGGACTAGCAAAAGTTACGAGCAGTACTTC.

Only one count was recorded for this clone. The chain recombines TRBV18 with TRBJ2-7, with D possibly matching TRBD2 (7 bases). Trimming shortened V by 2 bases and J by 6 bases, and 11 bases separated the two germline ends. From germline, CDR1 is KGHSH and CDR2 LQKENI. The CDR3 runs 13 residues. Here the CDR3 reads CASSPGGAGEQYF. CDR3 in DNA: TGTGCCAGCTCACCAGGGGGGGCGGGCGAGCAGTACTTC. Supplemented by reference TRBV18 and TRBJ2-7, the full variable domain reads NAGVMQNPRHLVRRRGQEARLRCSPMKGHSHVYWYRQLPEEGLKFMVYLQKENIIDESGMPKERFSAEFPKEGPSILRIQQVVRGDSAAYFCASSPGGAGEQYFGPGTRLTVT.

CDR3 protein: CASSPPTGITYEQYF. In nucleotides, the CDR3 is TGTGCCAGCAGTCCCCCGACAGGGATCACCTACGAGCAGTACTTC. The chain uses TRBV6-1 and TRBJ2-7; 7 bases align to TRBD1. Unmatched junction bases numbered 9, after V lost 5 bases and J lost 2 bases. Germline lookup yields CDR1 MNHNS and CDR2 SASEGT. The CDR3 totals 15 residues.

V is TRBV2 and J is TRBJ1-1; D is possibly TRBD1 (6 bases). The CDR3 covers 12 residues. The V end lost 10 bases, the J end lost 6 bases, and 15 bases lay between the germline ends. Germline loops: CDR1 SNHLY, CDR2 FYNNEI. The DNA for the CDR3 is TGTGCCATGCTAACAGGGATCGCTGAAGCTTTCTTT. It translates to CAMLTGIAEAFF. Supplemented by reference TRBV2 and TRBJ1-1, the full variable domain reads EPEVTQTPSHQVTQMGQEVILRCVPISNHLYFYWYRQILGQKVEFLVSFYNNEISEKSEIFDDQFSVERPDGSNFTLKIRSTKLEDSAMYFCAMLTGIAEAFFGQGTRLTVV.